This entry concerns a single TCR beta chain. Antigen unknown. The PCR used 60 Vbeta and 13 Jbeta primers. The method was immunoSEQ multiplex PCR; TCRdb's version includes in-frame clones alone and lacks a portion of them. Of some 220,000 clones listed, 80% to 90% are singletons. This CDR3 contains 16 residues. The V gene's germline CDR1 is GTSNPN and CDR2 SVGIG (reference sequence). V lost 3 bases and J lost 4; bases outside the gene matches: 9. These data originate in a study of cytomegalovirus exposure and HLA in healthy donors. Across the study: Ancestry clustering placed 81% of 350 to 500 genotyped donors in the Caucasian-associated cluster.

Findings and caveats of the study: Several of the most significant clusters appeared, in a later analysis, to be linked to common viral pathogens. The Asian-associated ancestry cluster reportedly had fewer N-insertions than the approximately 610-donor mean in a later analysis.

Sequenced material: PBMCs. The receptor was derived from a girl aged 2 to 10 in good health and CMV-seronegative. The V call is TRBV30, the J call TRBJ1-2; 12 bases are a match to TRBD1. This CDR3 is CAWRGTGGAGIYGYTF. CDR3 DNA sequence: TGTGCCTGGAGGGGGACAGGGGGCGCGGGGATCTATGGCTACACCTTC. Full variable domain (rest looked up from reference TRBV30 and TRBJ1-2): SQTIHQWPATLVQPVGSPLSLECTVEGTSNPNLYWYRQAAGRGLQLLFYSVGIGQISSEVPQNLSASRPQDRQFILSSKKLLLSDSGFYLCAWRGTGGAGIYGYTFGSGTRLTVV.